Below are 12 T cell receptor beta chains sequenced from a single sample in a study of blood T cell repertoires in COVID-19. The protocol was immunoSEQ multiplex PCR, while the TCRdb copy is restricted to in-frame clones and leaves out a portion. This sample has more than 400,000 clones; approximately 86% occur once, and the top ten carry about 0.75%. The sequenced sample was PBMCs or T cells enriched from blood (not recorded which). The receptor set was obtained from a woman younger than 35 who had recovered from COVID-19.

This clone appeared once. The chain employs TRBV28 and TRBJ1-4; a possible D gene is TRBD1 (6 bases). The CDR3 sequence is 14 residues long. Germline lookup yields CDR1 MDHEN and CDR2 SYDVKM. Trimming stripped 4 bases from V and 7 bases from J, with 13 bases between. In DNA, the CDR3 is TGTGCCAGCAGTTACAGGGATCTAGGTGAAAAACTGTTTTTT. Translating it yields CASSYRDLGEKLFF. Using reference TRBV28 and TRBJ1-4 for the parts outside the CDR3, the full variable domain is DVKVTQSSRYLVKRTGEKVFLECVQDMDHENMFWYRQDPGLGLRLIYFSYDVKMKEKGDIPEGYSVSREKKERFSLILESASTNQTSMYLCASSYRDLGEKLFFGSGTQLSVL.

V usage is TRBV16 and J usage is TRBJ1-4, with 7 bases lining up with TRBD1. Trimming removed 0 bases from V and 8 bases from J; junction bases left unmatched: 12. CDR1 and CDR2 (germline): KGHSY, FQNENV. The CDR3 is 17 amino acids. CDR3 bases: TGTGCCAGCAGCCAATCACCAGGGGGTGCGGTAGAGGAAAAACTGTTTTTT. Amino acids: CASSQSPGGAVEEKLFF.

This rearrangement joins TRBV19 to TRBJ2-5; TRBD2 agrees at 11 bases. V gave up 3 bases and J gave up 6 bases; unmatched junction bases: 6. CDR3 length: 15 amino acids. CDR1 and CDR2 (germline): LNHDA, SQIVND (reference sequence). CDR3 in DNA: TGTGCCAGTAGTATCTTAGCGGGGGGGCAGAAGACCCAGTACTTC. Residues: CASSILAGGQKTQYF.

This clone appeared a single time. V is TRBV5-1 and J is TRBJ2-5; D might be TRBD1 (6 bases). This CDR3 comprises 14 residues. Trimming removed 4 bases from V and 1 base from J, with 11 bases in between. Germline V CDR1 and CDR2: SGHRS, YFSETQ. This CDR3 reads CASSQDSSQETQYF. Here the CDR3 DNA reads TGCGCCAGCAGCCAGGACAGCAGCCAAGAGACCCAGTACTTC.

V is TRBV5-1 and J is TRBJ1-4; D is perhaps TRBD1 (6 bases). The V end was cut by 4 bases, the J end by 4 bases, with 8 bases between. Germline CDR1 is SGHRS and CDR2 is YFSETQ. This CDR3 comprises 13 residues. The CDR3 bases are TGCGCCAGCAGCAAGGACAGTAATGAAAAACTGTTTTTT. This codes for CASSKDSNEKLFF.

The chain is built from TRBV2 and TRBJ1-4, with D perhaps matching TRBD1 (6 bases). V was pared by 4 bases and J by 6 bases, with 12 bases between. Germline V lookup: CDR1 SNHLY, CDR2 FYNNEI. The length of the CDR3 is 14 residues. The CDR3 reads CASSVGGRDEKLFF. Here the CDR3 DNA reads TGTGCCAGCAGTGTAGGGGGAAGGGATGAAAAACTGTTTTTT.

The V call is TRBV18, the J call TRBJ2-7; 8 nucleotides align to TRBD1. The CDR3 is 15 amino acids. Trimming cost V 4 bases and J 4 bases; bases outside gene matches: 9. Germline V gene sequence: CDR1 KGHSH, CDR2 LQKENI. The CDR3 region has the DNA TGTGCCAGCTCACTTTCGACAGGGGAACTTTACGAGCAGTACTTC. It codes for CASSLSTGELYEQYF. The full variable domain, in which reference TRBV18 and TRBJ2-7 provide the parts outside the CDR3, is NAGVMQNPRHLVRRRGQEARLRCSPMKGHSHVYWYRQLPEEGLKFMVYLQKENIIDESGMPKERFSAEFPKEGPSILRIQQVVRGDSAAYFCASSLSTGELYEQYFGPGTRLTVT.

V gene TRBV10-2 combines with J gene TRBJ1-2; TRBD1 agrees at 7 bases. V was clipped by 0 bases and J by 5 bases; unmatched bases: 3. The CDR3 has 14 amino acids. From germline, CDR1 is WSHSY and CDR2 SAAADI. CDR3 region: CASSESRQGYGYTF. CDR3 sequence (DNA): TGCGCCAGCAGTGAGTCCCGACAGGGTTATGGCTACACCTTC.

The chain links TRBV30 to TRBJ2-7; TRBD2 might be the D (6 bases). The CDR3 is 14 amino acids. The germline V and J ends were trimmed by 0 bases and 2 bases, with 11 bases remaining between them. Germline V gives CDR1 GTSNPN, CDR2 SVGIG (reference sequence). The CDR3 here is CAWSVRRATYEQYF. DNA of the CDR3: TGTGCCTGGAGTGTACGGAGGGCGACCTACGAGCAGTACTTC.

The count of this clone is one. The chain combines TRBV4-2 with TRBJ1-5; no reliable D call. The CDR3 extends over 15 amino acids. Trimming took 0 bases from V and 5 from J, leaving 11 bases between them. The V gene's germline CDR1 is LGHNA and CDR2 YNFKEQ. The CDR3 nucleotides read TGTGCCAGCAGCCAAGATCCAGAGGGAGATCAGCCCCAGCATTTT. As protein: CASSQDPEGDQPQHF.

V usage is TRBV19 and J usage is TRBJ1-5; tentatively, D is TRBD1 (5 bases). The CDR3 extends over 18 amino acids. Trimming took 3 bases from V and 0 from J, leaving 18 bases between them. Per germline, CDR1 LNHDA and CDR2 SQIVND (reference sequence). The DNA for the CDR3 is TGTGCCAGTAGTATCCAGGTGGGGCGGTTTTATAGCAATCAGCCCCAGCATTTT. Protein: CASSIQVGRFYSNQPQHF.

The chain joins TRBV19 to TRBJ2-1, with 9 bases matching TRBD2. CDR3 length equals 15 residues. V lost 5 bases and J lost 4; bases outside the gene matches: 6. Per germline, CDR1 LNHDA and CDR2 SQIVND (reference sequence). The CDR3 spells CASSLSGGGYNEQFF. In nucleotides, the CDR3 is TGTGCCAGTAGTCTTAGCGGGGGCGGGTACAATGAGCAGTTCTTC.